The 19 T cell receptor beta chains given below trace back to one sample, sequenced in a study of blood T cells in healthy people across ages. The use of a sample-barcoded 5' primer and a J-beta primer mix characterized a second PCR of 7 to 11 cycles. One entry per CDR3 protein results from TCRdb running MiXCR on the 5' RACE reads. This table holds around 990,000 distinct CDR3 sequences, about two fifths found once. The sequencing sample was made of blood. These receptors were obtained from a man younger than 35 in good health.

J is TRBJ1-6 and V is TRBV27, with D possibly being TRBD1 (5 bases). Germline lookup yields CDR1 MNHEY and CDR2 SMNVEV (reference sequence). The CDR3 is 16 amino acids. Trimming shortened V by 5 bases and J by 4 bases, and 15 bases separated the two germline ends. CDR3 coding DNA: TGTGCCAGCAGTCTCCGGGACGGCCGTTATAATTCACCCCTCCACTTT. Protein: CASSLRDGRYNSPLHF.

This chain joins TRBV20-1 and TRBJ1-1; possibly TRBD1 for D (5 bases). The CDR3 covers 15 residues. Germline V gives CDR1 DFQATT, CDR2 SNEGSKA (reference sequence). For the CDR3, the DNA is TGCACTCCCTGGGCGCGGCGGGGACTCAACACTGAAGCTTTCTTT. Protein: CTPWARRGLNTEAFF.

This clonotype has more than one count but fewer than ten. This chain joins TRBV4-1 and TRBJ2-2; D is uncertain. V was shortened by 5 bases and J by 5 bases, with 6 bases between the two germline ends. The CDR3 length is 12 residues. CDR1 is MGHRA and CDR2 is YSYEKL in the germline V gene. CDR3 sequence reads: CASSRATGELFF. The CDR3 nucleotides read TGCGCCAGCAGCAGGGCGACCGGGGAGCTGTTTTTT.

The gene calls are TRBV20-1 and TRBJ2-5; possibly TRBD1 for D (6 bases). This CDR3 contains 13 residues. The V and J ends lost 3 bases and 5 bases respectively, with 13 bases between them. From germline, CDR1 is DFQATT and CDR2 SNEGSKA (reference sequence). The CDR3 coding sequence is TGCAGTGCTAGCGTCACAGGGTCGGAGACCCAGTACTTC. This translates into CSASVTGSETQYF.

This clonotype was recorded a few times. V gene TRBV7-2 combines with J gene TRBJ1-2; tentative D call: TRBD1 (5 bases). CDR1 and CDR2 (germline): SGHTA, FQGNSA. CDR3 length: 15 residues. V lost 0 bases and J lost 4, with 12 bases in between. CDR3 nucleotides: TGTGCCAGCAGCTTAGCGAACGAAGGGGCCTATGGCTACACCTTC. This codes for CASSLANEGAYGYTF.

V is TRBV12-3 or TRBV12-4 and J is TRBJ1-1; D might be TRBD1 (5 bases). The CDR3 contains 12 residues. V was pared by 6 bases and J by 7 bases, with 12 bases between. CDR3 residues: CASSLKDIEAFF. The DNA for the CDR3 is TGTGCCAGCAGCTTGAAGGACATTGAAGCTTTCTTT.

The V gene is TRBV7-2, the J gene TRBJ2-3; D is perhaps TRBD1 or TRBD2 (5 bases each). The germline V gene encodes CDR1 SGHTA and CDR2 FQGNSA. This CDR3 has 14 amino acids. The V and J ends lost 3 bases and 5 bases respectively, with 12 bases between them. The CDR3 DNA reads as TGTGCCAGCAGCTTCGGGGCCAATGGAGATACGCAGTATTTT. Residues: CASSFGANGDTQYF.

The chain is built from TRBV20-1 and TRBJ2-7; 9 nucleotides agree with TRBD1. With V trimmed by 5 bases and J by 6 bases, 8 bases remained unmatched. CDR3 length: 13 amino acids. Germline CDR1 DFQATT, CDR2 SNEGSKA (reference sequence). This chain's CDR3 is CSAPRDRVSEQYF. CDR3 nucleotides: TGCAGTGCTCCCCGGGACAGGGTTAGCGAGCAGTACTTC.

The table lists this clonotype with a few counts. The chain has TRBV4-1 and TRBJ2-7, with D perhaps matching TRBD2 (6 bases). From germline, CDR1 is MGHRA and CDR2 YSYEKL. This CDR3 has 14 residues. Trimming took off 3 bases at V and 2 bases at J, with 11 bases between the two ends. CDR3 sequence: CASSHAGNTYEQYF. The CDR3 nucleotides are TGCGCCAGCAGCCATGCGGGAAATACCTACGAGCAGTACTTC.

The chain has TRBV11-2 and TRBJ2-5; TRBD1 is a possible D gene (6 bases). Trimming removed 6 bases at V and 5 bases at J, with 13 bases between. Germline V gene data show CDR1 as SGHAT and CDR2 as FQNNGV. This CDR3 contains 13 residues. Here the CDR3 DNA reads TGTGCCAGCAGAGTCTCAGGGGACGAGACCCAGTACTTC. It yields the protein CASRVSGDETQYF.

There are a few counts of this clonotype. This chain joins TRBV10-3 and TRBJ2-1, with 9 bases matching TRBD1. The germline V gene has CDR1 ENHRY and CDR2 SYGVKD. This CDR3 region has 16 residues. Unmatched junction bases numbered 6, after V lost 0 bases and J lost 6 bases. CDR3 nucleotide sequence: TGTGCCATCAGTGAGTCGGGGACAGGGTTGTCCAATGAGCAGTTCTTC. This translates into CAISESGTGLSNEQFF.

About this clonotype: One junction end disagrees with the germline gene, perhaps due to a read error. V usage is TRBV6-5 and J usage is TRBJ2-3; 16 positions match TRBD2. The CDR3 has 17 amino acids. Per germline, CDR1 MNHEY and CDR2 SVGAGI. For the CDR3, the DNA is TGTGCCGGCAGTTACGGGACTAGCGGGGGGGCCACAGATACGCAGTATTTT. This translates into CAGSYGTSGGATDTQYF.

This clonotype showed up just a few times. V is TRBV6-5 and J is TRBJ2-7; D is possibly TRBD2 (5 bases). The CDR3 has 14 residues. Germline V gene data show CDR1 as MNHEY and CDR2 as SVGAGI. Trimming removed 2 bases from V and 3 bases from J, with 11 bases in between. The CDR3 region is CASSYTGTGYEQYF. CDR3 coding DNA: TGTGCCAGCAGTTACACGGGAACCGGCTACGAGCAGTACTTC.

The chain has TRBV2 and TRBJ2-4; D might be TRBD1 (5 bases). The J call may be faulty, since TRBJ2-7 better matches the DNA end. The CDR3 totals 17 residues. Germline CDR1 reads SNHLY; CDR2 reads FYNNEI. CDR3 sequence reads: CASSDQGSRNPPYEQYF. The CDR3 DNA sequence: TGTGCCAGCAGTGATCAGGGCAGCCGAAACCCTCCCTACGAGCAGTACTTC.

This sequence joins TRBV7-9 and TRBJ2-3; no clear D gene. Trimming removed 1 base from V and 2 bases from J, with 7 bases in between. The germline V gene encodes CDR1 SEHNR and CDR2 FQNEAQ (reference sequence). The CDR3 loop spans 14 amino acids. The CDR3 sequence is CASSLDSYTDTQYF. DNA of the CDR3: TGTGCCAGCAGCTTAGACAGTTACACAGATACGCAGTATTTT.

J is TRBJ2-5 and V is TRBV29-1; 7 nucleotides agree with TRBD1. Germline V gene data show CDR1 as SQVTM and CDR2 as ANQGSEA. The CDR3 covers 18 residues. V shed 1 base and J 2 bases; nucleotides not matched to a gene: 16. This chain's CDR3 is CSVEGGRGRILRQETQYF. For the CDR3, the DNA is TGCAGCGTTGAAGGAGGTAGGGGGCGTATCTTAAGACAAGAGACCCAGTACTTC.

This clonotype was seen a handful of times. V usage is TRBV7-9 and J usage is TRBJ1-2; D is unclear. Germline-derived CDR1 and CDR2 are SEHNR and FQNEAQ (reference sequence). CDR3 length equals 15 residues. The ends were cut back, 6 bases at V and 4 bases at J, with 18 bases in the middle. This CDR3 is CASSPGISNLYGYTF. CDR3 nucleotide sequence: TGTGCCAGCAGTCCGGGGATATCAAACCTCTATGGCTACACCTTC. Drawing the rest from reference TRBV7-9 and TRBJ1-2, the complete variable domain is DTGVSQNPRHKITKRGQNVTFRCDPISEHNRLYWYRQTLGQGPEFLTYFQNEAQLEKSRLLSDRFSAERPKGSFSTLEIQRTEQGDSAMYLCASSPGISNLYGYTFGSGTRLTVV.

The V gene is TRBV6-2 or TRBV6-3, the J gene TRBJ1-4, with 9 bases identical to TRBD1. Germline V CDR1 and CDR2: MNHEY, SVGEGT. CDR3 length: 15 amino acids. V lost 4 bases to trimming and J lost 5 bases; unmatched junction nucleotides: 5. CDR3 coding DNA: TGTGCCAGCAGTTCCTCCGGGACAGGGAATGAAAAACTGTTTTTT. This codes for CASSSSGTGNEKLFF.

The rearrangement joins TRBV7-2 to TRBJ2-3; D unclear. CDR1 is SGHTA, CDR2 FQGNSA, per germline. The V end was cut by 5 bases, the J end by 2 bases, with 11 bases between. The CDR3 has 14 amino acids. CDR3 amino acids: CASSLPGNTDTQYF. The DNA of the CDR3 is TGTGCCAGCAGCCTACCTGGGAACACAGATACGCAGTATTTT.